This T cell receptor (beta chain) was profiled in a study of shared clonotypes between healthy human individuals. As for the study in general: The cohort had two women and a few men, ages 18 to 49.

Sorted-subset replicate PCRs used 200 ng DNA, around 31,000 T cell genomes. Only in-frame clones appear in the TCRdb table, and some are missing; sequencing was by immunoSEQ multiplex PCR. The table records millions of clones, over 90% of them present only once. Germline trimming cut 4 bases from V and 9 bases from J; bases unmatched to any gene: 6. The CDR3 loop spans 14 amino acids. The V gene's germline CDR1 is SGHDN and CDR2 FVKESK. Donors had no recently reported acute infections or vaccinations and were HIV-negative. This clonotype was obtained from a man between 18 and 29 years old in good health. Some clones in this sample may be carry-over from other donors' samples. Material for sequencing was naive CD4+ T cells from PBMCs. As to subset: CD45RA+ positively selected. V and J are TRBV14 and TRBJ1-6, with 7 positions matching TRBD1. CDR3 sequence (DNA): TGTGCCAGCAGCCGACAGGGCCCGGGTTCACCCCTCCACTTT. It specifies CASSRQGPGSPLHF.